This is a list of T cell receptor beta chains from one sample in a study of T cell clusters in autoimmune cytopenias. TCRdb reprocessed the multiplex PCR reads and stores each CDR3 protein as one record, lacking DNA. The sample is made up of some 7,000 distinct CDR3 sequences, and the top ten hold about 15% of it. The sample taken for sequencing was peripheral blood. All receptors come from a human donor with an autoimmune cytopenia or autoimmune hepatitis (not recorded which). Each CDR3 is given with its conserved first and last residue. The order of the fields is J gene, clone size, V gene, CDR3 protein. Where a row states a size, it is once, few, many or the class of an expanded clone; other rows omit it.

TRBJ2-6 NA TRBV18 CASSPQGSSGANVLTF
TRBJ2-1 NA TRBV12-3/TRBV12-4 CASSRLAGAEQFF
TRBJ2-3 NA TRBV20-1 CSAGGLAGQRTDTQYF
TRBJ1-5 NA TRBV6-5 CASRIQGTGDQPQHF
TRBJ1-1 NA TRBV7-9 CAWRPTLGRTEAFF
TRBJ2-3 NA TRBV13 CASILRELGGAGDTQYF
TRBJ2-3 NA TRBV6-4 CASSEDGATDTQYF
TRBJ2-3 NA TRBV5-4 CASSLRGSGGVTDTQYF
TRBJ2-5 medium-sized TRBV19 CASSTVMGQQETQYF
TRBJ2-3 NA TRBV20-1 CSASGGTDTQYF
TRBJ1-2 NA TRBV20-1 CSARDRQNYGYTF
TRBJ2-5 NA TRBV7-9 CASSLGGQIKETQYF
TRBJ2-3 medium-sized TRBV29-1 CSVTRPLGGNTDTQYF
TRBJ1-5 NA TRBV19 CASSTLQGAQNQPQHF
TRBJ2-5 medium-sized TRBV15 CATSRDGRALETQYF
TRBJ1-1 NA TRBV30 CAGQGDLNTEAFF
TRBJ2-7 NA TRBV6-6 CASSYSGGDNEQYF
TRBJ2-7 NA TRBV5-3 CARGIMLQGAYEQYF
TRBJ2-2 NA TRBV30 CAWTKNRDRGGELFF
TRBJ2-7 NA TRBV15 CATSRESAGLAVLEQYF
TRBJ2-7 NA TRBV6-1 CASSPQSRLEGSYEQYF
TRBJ2-7 medium-sized TRBV13 CASSLGMREQYF
TRBJ1-2 NA TRBV15 CATSWDREYYGYTF
TRBJ1-4 NA TRBV5-6 CASSLGKRRFATNEKLFF
TRBJ2-5 NA TRBV6-2/TRBV6-3 CASAGGEETQYF
TRBJ1-2 NA TRBV12-3/TRBV12-4 CASSLKIGSNYGYTF
TRBJ1-6 NA TRBV6-2/TRBV6-3 CASSSSTTDRKNSPLHF
TRBJ2-2 NA TRBV12-3/TRBV12-4 CASSLLAGDFMNTGELFF
TRBJ2-7 NA TRBV6-5 CASSFSNSGRARGEQYF
TRBJ2-5 NA TRBV11-1 CASSITGVKETQYF
TRBJ2-3 NA TRBV5-1 CASSLDGGLAGGNTQYF
TRBJ1-5 NA TRBV6-5 CASSYSPVTGPNQPQHF
TRBJ2-7 NA TRBV5-1 CASSSGLTNYEQYF
TRBJ2-3 NA TRBV6-4 CASSDIIGDTQYF
TRBJ2-1 NA TRBV12-3/TRBV12-4 CASSLGLENNEQFF
TRBJ2-3 NA TRBV10-3 CAISGGLPPSTDTQYF
TRBJ1-3 medium-sized TRBV30 CASDRGLGNTIYF
TRBJ1-2 NA TRBV6-5 CASSYSEDYGYTF
TRBJ2-1 NA TRBV27 CASRSLTSGGYNEQFF
TRBJ2-6 NA TRBV30 CAWTNPAGANVLTF
TRBJ2-5 medium-sized TRBV15 CATSPRGERETQYF
TRBJ1-1 NA TRBV10-3 CAIMDRGKNTEAFF
TRBJ2-7 medium-sized TRBV6-5 CASSSPGHLRDEQYF
TRBJ1-4 medium-sized TRBV19 CASSTPLGGGEKLFF
TRBJ1-4 medium-sized TRBV19 CASSMYSRATNEKLFF
TRBJ1-5 NA TRBV30 CAWSVSGGNQPQHF
TRBJ2-1 NA TRBV18 CASSPEGGGETQFF
TRBJ2-2 NA TRBV12-3/TRBV12-4 CASSLFGGGSTGELFF
TRBJ1-3 NA TRBV12-3/TRBV12-4 CASSGTASGNTIYF
TRBJ2-1 NA TRBV5-4 CASSLRRAGGNEQFF
TRBJ1-6 NA TRBV5-4 CASSLNRDNNSPLHF
TRBJ2-3 NA TRBV6-5 CASSNRGGTDTQYF
TRBJ2-1 medium-sized TRBV29-1 CSVYRPLYNEQFF
TRBJ2-3 NA TRBV18 CASSPPVWGSDEDTQYF
TRBJ1-1 NA TRBV5-4 CASSRYLTGQAEAFF
TRBJ2-7 NA TRBV7-2 CASSPRTGGSYEQYF